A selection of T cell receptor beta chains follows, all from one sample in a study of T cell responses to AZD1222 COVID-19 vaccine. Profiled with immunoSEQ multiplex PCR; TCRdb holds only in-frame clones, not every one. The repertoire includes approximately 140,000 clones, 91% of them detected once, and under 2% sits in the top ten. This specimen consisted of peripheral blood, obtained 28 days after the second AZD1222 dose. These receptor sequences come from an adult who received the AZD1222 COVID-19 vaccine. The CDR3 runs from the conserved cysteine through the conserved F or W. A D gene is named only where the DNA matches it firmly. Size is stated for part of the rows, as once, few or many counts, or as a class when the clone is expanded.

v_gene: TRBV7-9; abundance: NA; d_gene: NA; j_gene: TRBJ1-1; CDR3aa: CASSLEWVATEAFF; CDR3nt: TGTGCCAGCAGCCTCGAGTGGGTCGCCACTGAAGCTTTCTTT
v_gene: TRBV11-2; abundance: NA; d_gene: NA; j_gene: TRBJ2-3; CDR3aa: CASSHTDTQYF; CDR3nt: TGTGCCAGCAGCCACACAGATACGCAGTATTTT
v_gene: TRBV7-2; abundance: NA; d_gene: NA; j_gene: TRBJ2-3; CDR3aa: CASSSGLATDTQYF; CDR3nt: TGTGCCAGCAGCTCAGGGTTAGCAACAGATACGCAGTATTTT
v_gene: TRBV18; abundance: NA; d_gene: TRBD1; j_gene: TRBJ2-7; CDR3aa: CASSPGQGDTYEQYF; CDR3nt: TGTGCCAGCTCACCCGGACAGGGGGACACCTACGAGCAGTACTTC
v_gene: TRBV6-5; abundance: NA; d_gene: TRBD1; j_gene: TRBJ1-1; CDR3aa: CASRQDRGPTEAFF; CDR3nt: TGTGCCAGCAGGCAGGACAGGGGGCCCACTGAAGCTTTCTTT
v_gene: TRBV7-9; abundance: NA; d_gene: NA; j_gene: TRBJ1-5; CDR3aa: CASSPGKQTDSNQPQHF; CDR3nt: TGTGCCAGCAGCCCCGGAAAGCAGACTGATAGCAATCAGCCCCAGCATTTT
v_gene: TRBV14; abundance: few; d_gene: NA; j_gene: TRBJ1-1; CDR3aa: CASSQEPEAFF; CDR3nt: TGTGCCAGCAGCCAAGAGCCTGAAGCTTTCTTT
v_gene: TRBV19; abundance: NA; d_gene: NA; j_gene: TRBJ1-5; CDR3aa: CASSIGEDQPQHF; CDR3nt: TGTGCCAGTAGTATTGGGGAGGACCAGCCCCAGCATTTT
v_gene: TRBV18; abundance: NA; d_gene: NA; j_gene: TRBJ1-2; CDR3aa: CASSSTGRNSHGYTF; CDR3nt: TGTGCCAGCTCATCTACCGGGCGGAACTCCCATGGCTACACCTTC
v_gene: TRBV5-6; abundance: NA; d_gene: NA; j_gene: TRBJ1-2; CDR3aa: CASSLPGPFGYTF; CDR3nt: TGTGCCAGCAGCTTGCCAGGACCCTTTGGCTACACCTTC
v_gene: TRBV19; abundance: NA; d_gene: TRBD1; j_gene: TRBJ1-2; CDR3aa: CASSIGQGAWGYTF; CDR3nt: TGTGCCAGTAGTATAGGACAGGGGGCTTGGGGCTACACCTTC
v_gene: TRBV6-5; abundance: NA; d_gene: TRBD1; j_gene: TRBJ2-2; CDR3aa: CASSLTGDLSGELFF; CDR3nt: TGTGCCAGCAGTTTGACAGGGGATTTGTCCGGGGAGCTGTTTTTT
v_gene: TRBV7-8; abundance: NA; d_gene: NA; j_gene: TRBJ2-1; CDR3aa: CASSLGGGSRTYNEQFF; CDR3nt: TGTGCCAGCAGCTTAGGAGGGGGTTCCCGTACCTACAATGAGCAGTTCTTC
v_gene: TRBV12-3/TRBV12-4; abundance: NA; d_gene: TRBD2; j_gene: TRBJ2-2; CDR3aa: CASTKLAGGELFF; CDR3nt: TGTGCCAGCACCAAACTAGCGGGAGGGGAGCTGTTTTTT
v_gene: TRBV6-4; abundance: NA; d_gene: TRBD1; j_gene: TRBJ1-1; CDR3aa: CASSVSTGRKTEAFF; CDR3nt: TGTGCCAGCAGTGTGTCGACAGGGAGGAAAACTGAAGCTTTCTTT
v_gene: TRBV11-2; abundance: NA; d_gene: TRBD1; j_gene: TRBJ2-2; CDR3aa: CASREQGTGELFF; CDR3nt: TGTGCCAGCAGGGAACAGGGGACCGGGGAGCTGTTTTTT
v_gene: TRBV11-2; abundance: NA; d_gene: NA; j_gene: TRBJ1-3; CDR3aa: CASRYSGNTIYF; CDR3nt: TGTGCCAGCAGGTATTCTGGAAACACCATATATTTT
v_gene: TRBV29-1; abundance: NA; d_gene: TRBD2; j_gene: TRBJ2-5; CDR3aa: CSVGGTSGRETQYF; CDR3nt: TGCAGCGTAGGAGGGACTAGCGGGAGGGAGACCCAGTACTTC
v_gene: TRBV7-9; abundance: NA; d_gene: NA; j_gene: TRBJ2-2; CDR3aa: CASSFPGELFF; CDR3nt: TGTGCCAGCAGCTTTCCCGGGGAGCTGTTTTTT
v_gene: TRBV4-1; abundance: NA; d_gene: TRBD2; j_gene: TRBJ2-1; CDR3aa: CASSRLAVRRYNEQFF; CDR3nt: TGCGCCAGCAGCCGACTAGCGGTCCGACGATACAATGAGCAGTTCTTC
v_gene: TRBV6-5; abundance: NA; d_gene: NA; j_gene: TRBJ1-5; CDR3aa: CASSPQGWRNQPQHF; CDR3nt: TGTGCCAGCAGTCCACAGGGTTGGCGCAATCAGCCCCAGCATTTT
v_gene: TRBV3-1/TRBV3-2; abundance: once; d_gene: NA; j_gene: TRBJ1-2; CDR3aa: CASSSTGLMNYGYTF; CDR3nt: TGTGCCAGCAGCTCCACGGGACTGATGAACTATGGCTACACCTTC
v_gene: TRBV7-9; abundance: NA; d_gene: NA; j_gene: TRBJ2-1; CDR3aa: CASSPDYNEQFF; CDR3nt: TGTGCCAGCAGCCCCGACTACAATGAGCAGTTCTTC
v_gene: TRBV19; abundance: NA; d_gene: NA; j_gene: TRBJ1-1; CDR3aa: CASRFGENTEAFF; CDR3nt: TGTGCCAGTAGGTTCGGAGAGAACACTGAAGCTTTCTTT
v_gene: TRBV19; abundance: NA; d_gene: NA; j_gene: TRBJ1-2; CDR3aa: CASSRSTLASYGYTF; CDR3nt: TGTGCCAGTAGTCGTTCGACACTGGCTAGCTATGGCTACACCTTC
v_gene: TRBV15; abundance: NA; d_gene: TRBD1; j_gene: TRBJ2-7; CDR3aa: CATSRDSAGGIASGSYEQYF; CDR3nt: TGTGCCACCAGCAGAGATAGCGCAGGGGGCATAGCGAGCGGGTCTTACGAGCAGTACTTC
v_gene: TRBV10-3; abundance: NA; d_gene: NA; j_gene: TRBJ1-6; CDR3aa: CAIRYIDNSPLHF; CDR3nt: TGTGCCATCAGATACATCGATAATTCACCCCTCCACTTT
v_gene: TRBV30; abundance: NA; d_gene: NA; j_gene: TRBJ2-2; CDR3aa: CAWSVRTITGELFF; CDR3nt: TGTGCCTGGAGTGTAAGGACCATCACCGGGGAGCTGTTTTTT
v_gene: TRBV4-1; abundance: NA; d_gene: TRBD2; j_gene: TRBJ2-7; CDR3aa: CASSQTLAGGREQYF; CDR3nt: TGCGCCAGCAGCCAAACGCTAGCGGGGGGTAGGGAGCAGTACTTC
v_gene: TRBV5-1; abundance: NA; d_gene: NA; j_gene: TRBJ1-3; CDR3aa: CASSKVPSGNTIYF; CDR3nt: TGCGCCAGCAGTAAGGTCCCCTCTGGAAACACCATATATTTT
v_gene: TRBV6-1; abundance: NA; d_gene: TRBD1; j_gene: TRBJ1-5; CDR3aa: CASSEGRTGFGNQPQHF; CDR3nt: TGTGCCAGCAGTGAAGGGAGGACAGGGTTTGGCAATCAGCCCCAGCATTTT
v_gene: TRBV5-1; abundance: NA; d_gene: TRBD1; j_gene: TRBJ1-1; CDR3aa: CASSRQGANMNTEAFF; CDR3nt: TGCGCCAGCAGCCGACAGGGGGCCAATATGAACACTGAAGCTTTCTTT
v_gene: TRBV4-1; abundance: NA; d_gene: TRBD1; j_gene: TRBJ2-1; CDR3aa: CASSRWGQGDNEQFF; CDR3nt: TGCGCCAGCAGCCGCTGGGGACAGGGGGACAATGAGCAGTTCTTC
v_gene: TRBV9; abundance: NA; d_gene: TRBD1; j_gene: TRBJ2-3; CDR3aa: CASSVGSGQGYTDTQYF; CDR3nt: TGTGCCAGCAGCGTAGGCTCCGGACAGGGGTACACAGATACGCAGTATTTT
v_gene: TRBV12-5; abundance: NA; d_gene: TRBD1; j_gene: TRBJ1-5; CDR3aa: CASGFDRGQEPQHF; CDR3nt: TGTGCTAGTGGATTTGACAGGGGGCAGGAGCCCCAGCATTTT
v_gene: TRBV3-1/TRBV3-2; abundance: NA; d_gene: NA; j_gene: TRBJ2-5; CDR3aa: CASSRAPTQETQYF; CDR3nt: TGTGCCAGCAGCCGGGCACCAACACAAGAGACCCAGTACTTC
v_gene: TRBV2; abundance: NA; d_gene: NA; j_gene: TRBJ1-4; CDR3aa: CASSVWTVSTNEKLFF; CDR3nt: TGTGCCAGCAGTGTGTGGACAGTTTCAACTAATGAAAAACTGTTTTTT
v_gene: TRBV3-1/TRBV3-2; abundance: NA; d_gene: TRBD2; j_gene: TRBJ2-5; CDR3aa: CASSEWTSGEETQYF; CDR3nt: TGTGCCAGCAGCGAATGGACTAGCGGGGAAGAGACCCAGTACTTC
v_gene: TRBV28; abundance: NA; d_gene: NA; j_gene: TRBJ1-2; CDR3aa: CASSSYYGYTF; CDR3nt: TGTGCCAGCAGCTCGTACTATGGCTACACCTTC
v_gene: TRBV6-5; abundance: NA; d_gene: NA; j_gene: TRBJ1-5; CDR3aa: CAGGSRHQPQHF; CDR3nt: TGTGCCGGAGGCAGCCGTCATCAGCCCCAGCATTTT
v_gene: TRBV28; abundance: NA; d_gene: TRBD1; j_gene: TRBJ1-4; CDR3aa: CASAFYRSGTGQEKLFF; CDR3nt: TGTGCCAGCGCATTTTATAGATCGGGGACAGGGCAGGAAAAACTGTTTTTT